Below, 15 T cell receptor beta chains from the same sample are listed, as sequenced in a study of T-cell reconstitution after alpha-beta-depleted transplantation in children. Molecular barcoding with unique molecular identifiers was used for the TCRbeta library. MiXCR, applied by TCRdb to the PCR reads, yields one record per CDR3 protein. The top ten clones hold around 38% of a sample with more than 300,000 distinct CDR3 sequences, around 16% of them seen once. This material consisted of PBMCs, mostly from graft donor cells, taken 360 days after TCRalphabeta/CD19-depleted stem cell transplant. The receptors come from a male patient between 2 and 9 years old who had a stem cell transplant for acute lymphoblastic leukemia, so the T cells may come from the graft donor.

The V gene is TRBV7-2, the J gene TRBJ2-7, with D possibly matching TRBD2 (5 bases). V was shortened by 5 bases and J by 3 bases, with 14 bases between the two germline ends. The CDR3 runs 14 residues. Per the germline V gene, CDR1 is SGHTA and CDR2 is FQGNSA. The CDR3 nucleotides are TGTGCCAGCAGCCCGGACTGGGAAAACTACGAGCAGTACTTC. Protein product: CASSPDWENYEQYF.

This clonotype has more than one count but fewer than ten. The chain couples TRBV20-1 to TRBJ2-3; D might be TRBD2 (5 bases). CDR1 and CDR2 (germline): DFQATT, SNEGSKA (reference sequence). The CDR3 covers 13 residues. With 4 bases removed from V and 1 base from J, the gap between germline ends came to 9 bases. CDR3 in amino acids: CSATSAGTDTQYF. CDR3 bases: TGCAGTGCTACTTCAGCGGGCACAGATACGCAGTATTTT.

In DNA, the CDR3 is TGTGCCGTCTGGACGGAAGACAATGAGCAGTTCTTC. Its protein product is CAVWTEDNEQFF. The J gene is TRBJ2-1, the V gene TRBV6-6; D is unclear. The CDR3 is 12 amino acids. V was shortened by 11 bases and J by 5 bases, with 13 bases between the two germline ends. Germline lookup yields CDR1 MNHNY and CDR2 SVGAGI (reference sequence).

The chain employs TRBV25-1 and TRBJ2-3, with TRBD2 matching 8 bases. The CDR3 is made up of 14 amino acids. CDR1 is MGHDK, CDR2 SYGVNS, per germline. The J segment lost 0 bases and the V segment lost 6 bases, leaving 2 bases of the junction unmatched. The CDR3 region has the DNA TGTGCCAGCAGAGGACTAGCTAGCACAGATACGCAGTATTTT. It yields the protein CASRGLASTDTQYF.

J is TRBJ2-5 and V is TRBV5-5, with a possible D match to TRBD2 (6 bases). Trimming removed 1 base from V and 3 bases from J, with 10 bases in between. CDR1 is SGHKS and CDR2 is YYEKEE in the germline V gene (reference sequence). This CDR3 region has 14 residues. CDR3 in DNA: TGTGCCAGCAGCTTGCGCTCGGGGGAAGAGACCCAGTACTTC. As protein: CASSLRSGEETQYF.

The chain combines TRBV12-3 or TRBV12-4 with TRBJ2-1; D is undetermined. The V and J ends lost 4 bases and 2 bases respectively, with 12 bases between them. The CDR3 is made up of 15 amino acids. The CDR3 here is CASSSVPGPYNEQFF. CDR3 DNA: TGTGCCAGCAGTTCAGTCCCGGGCCCCTACAATGAGCAGTTCTTC.

Only a few counts were recorded for this clonotype. This chain connects TRBV29-1 to TRBJ2-5; possibly TRBD1 or TRBD2 for D (5 bases each). Trimming stripped 4 bases from V and 5 bases from J, with 11 bases between. The germline gives CDR1 SQVTM, CDR2 ANQGSEA. The CDR3 extends over 12 amino acids. CDR3 protein: CSVVRGRETQYF. The DNA for the CDR3 is TGCAGCGTTGTTCGGGGACGGGAGACCCAGTACTTC.

The chain carries TRBV5-1 and TRBJ1-1, with D maybe TRBD1 (5 bases). The CDR3 extends over 15 amino acids. Trimming removed 3 bases from V and 5 bases from J, with 17 bases in between. Germline values: CDR1 SGHRS, CDR2 YFSETQ. This chain's CDR3 is CASSYSGTRETEAFF. For the CDR3, the DNA is TGCGCCAGCAGCTACTCCGGGACCCGAGAAACTGAAGCTTTCTTT.

This clonotype was counted ten times or more. CDR3 amino acids: CASSFGHRWDGNTIYF. DNA of the CDR3: TGTGCCAGCAGCTTTGGGCACAGGTGGGACGGAAACACCATATATTTT. J is TRBJ1-3 and V is TRBV7-9, with D perhaps matching TRBD1 (5 bases). Trimming left V 3 bases short and J 4 bases short, with 16 bases between. The CDR3 length is 16 residues. Germline V CDR1 and CDR2: SEHNR, FQNEAQ (reference sequence). The full variable domain, its missing parts supplied by reference TRBV7-9 and TRBJ1-3, is DTGVSQNPRHKITKRGQNVTFRCDPISEHNRLYWYRQTLGQGPEFLTYFQNEAQLEKSRLLSDRFSAERPKGSFSTLEIQRTEQGDSAMYLCASSFGHRWDGNTIYFGEGSWLTVV.

This clonotype was observed at least ten times. The rearrangement links TRBV4-3 to TRBJ2-7; no definite D call. This CDR3 region has 14 residues. The V gene lost 4 bases and the J gene lost 0 bases, with 10 bases spanning the gap. Germline V lookup: CDR1 LGHNA, CDR2 YSLEER. CDR3 sequence reads: CASSPWSSSYEQYF. CDR3 nucleotide sequence: TGCGCCAGCAGCCCCTGGTCGAGCTCCTACGAGCAGTACTTC.

This clonotype was recorded once. V gene TRBV5-1 combines with J gene TRBJ1-1; TRBD1 matches at 8 bases. Germline-derived CDR1 and CDR2 are SGHRS and YFSETQ. J was trimmed by 1 base and V by 6 bases; bases with no gene match: 5. The CDR3 contains 14 residues. The CDR3 DNA reads as TGCGCCAGCAAAGCCGGGACAGGGAACACTGAAGCTTTCTTT. Translated: CASKAGTGNTEAFF.

This clonotype was detected only a few times. The chain carries TRBV14 and TRBJ2-5; D is ambiguous. Trimming shortened V by 4 bases and J by 5 bases, and 11 bases separated the two germline ends. CDR3 size: 13 residues. Germline V gene lookup returns CDR1 SGHDN and CDR2 FVKESK. CDR3 nucleotide sequence: TGTGCCAGCAGCCTGCACCACTTCGAGACCCAGTACTTC. As protein: CASSLHHFETQYF.

The genes are TRBV7-2 and TRBJ2-7; 12 bases are a match to TRBD2. V gave up 2 bases and J gave up 3 bases; unmatched junction bases: 2. This CDR3 spans 15 amino acids. Germline lookup yields CDR1 SGHTA and CDR2 FQGNSA. The CDR3 coding sequence is TGTGCCAGCAGCTTATCTAGCGGGAGGGGCTACGAGCAGTACTTC. Translating gives CASSLSSGRGYEQYF.

This clonotype was counted many times. V gene TRBV28 combines with J gene TRBJ2-2; TRBD1 matches 7 bases. The CDR3 runs 14 residues. Trimming removed 5 bases from V and 4 bases from J; junction bases left unmatched: 4. From germline, CDR1 is MDHEN and CDR2 SYDVKM. CDR3 coding DNA: TGTGCCAGCAGTCCGGGACAGAGCACCGGGGAGCTGTTTTTT. Encoded protein: CASSPGQSTGELFF.

The sample holds many counts of this clonotype. The rearrangement uses TRBV14 and TRBJ2-3, with unresolved D. The CDR3 is 13 residues long. Germline V gives CDR1 SGHDN, CDR2 FVKESK. The ends were cut back, 0 bases at V and 3 bases at J, with 4 bases in the middle. For the CDR3, the DNA is TGTGCCAGCAGCCAAGATCCTACAGATACGCAGTATTTT. It yields the protein CASSQDPTDTQYF. Combining the CDR3 with reference TRBV14 and TRBJ2-3 gives the whole variable domain EAGVTQFPSHSVIEKGQTVTLRCDPISGHDNLYWYRRVMGKEIKFLLHFVKESKQDESGMPNNRFLAERTGGTYSTLKVQPAELEDSGVYFCASSQDPTDTQYFGPGTRLTVL.